This paragraph covers one T cell receptor beta chain sequence. The data originate from a study of blood T cell repertoires in COVID-19. J was trimmed by 0 bases and V by 6 bases; bases with no gene match: 10. CDR3 length: 17 amino acids. From germline, CDR1 is SGHVS and CDR2 FQNEAQ. Only in-frame clones appear in the TCRdb table, and some are missing; sequencing was by immunoSEQ multiplex PCR. This sample carries 200,000 to 300,000 clones, almost 85% of them seen once, and the ten largest clones take approximately 9.6%. The rearrangement joins TRBV7-8 to TRBJ2-3; 9 nucleotides match TRBD2. The source is a woman aged 45-65 years with acute COVID-19. The specimen sequenced was PBMCs or T cells enriched from blood (not recorded which). The CDR3 bases are TGTGCCAGCAGTCGACTTTGGCGGGGGGGTAGCACAGATACGCAGTATTTT. Encoded protein: CASSRLWRGGSTDTQYF.